This T cell receptor (beta chain) was captured in a study of T cells in tuberculosis. Here immunoSEQ multiplex PCR was the method, and the copy in TCRdb shows in-frame clones only, minus some. The sample has 20,000 to 25,000 clones; around 89% are singletons. The CDR3 extends over 16 amino acids. Trimming cost V 1 base and J 1 base; bases outside gene matches: 3. Germline CDR1 SGDLS, CDR2 YYNGEE. Unsorted cryopreserved PBMC were sequenced, averaging approximately 100,000 T cells per clinical donor. This sequence joins TRBV9 and TRBJ2-1; 9 bases are a match to TRBD2. Sequenced input: PBMCs. The receptor comes from a donor aged 10-29 years with latent tuberculosis or without tuberculosis infection. The CDR3 loop is CASSVMGLASYNEQFF. The CDR3 DNA follows: TGTGCCAGCAGCGTAATGGGACTAGCTTCCTACAATGAGCAGTTCTTC.